This T cell receptor (beta chain) was captured in a study of Ad26.COV2.S vaccination and SARS-CoV-2 variants. Study-level information: Ad26.COV2.S was injected intramuscularly once or twice, 56 days apart.

Treatment of the sample: over 15 received Ad26.COV2.S at low or high dose, single or two shots; roughly five received placebo; per-sample allocation not given. All samples were drawn on day 63, counting from the first vaccine or placebo injection. Germline V CDR1 and CDR2: MNHEY, SMNVEV (reference sequence). Trimming cost V 0 bases and J 6 bases; bases outside gene matches: 5. This CDR3 spans 17 amino acids. The protocol was immunoSEQ multiplex PCR, while the TCRdb copy is restricted to in-frame clones and leaves out a portion. Of under 500,000 clones listed, around 92% are singletons. This specimen was peripheral blood, taken in a trial of Ad26.COV2.S vaccine versus placebo. The TCR comes from a person between 18 and 60 years old who received the Ad26.COV2.S COVID-19 vaccine or a placebo. This rearrangement joins TRBV27 to TRBJ2-3; 14 bases map to TRBD2. CDR3 sequence (DNA): TGTGCCAGCAGTTTATCTGGACTAGCGGGGGGTGTGGATACGCAGTATTTT. The encoded protein is CASSLSGLAGGVDTQYF.